This T cell receptor (beta chain) was sequenced for a study of blood T cell repertoires in COVID-19. V lost 1 base, J lost 5 bases, and 8 bases lay in between. There are 13 residues in the CDR3. The germline V gene has CDR1 KGHSH and CDR2 LQKENI. Method: immunoSEQ multiplex PCR; TCRdb's copy keeps in-frame clones and lacks some. The profile shows approximately 180,000 clones, around 90% of them singletons. The rearrangement links TRBV18 to TRBJ2-5; D gene ambiguous. The sample consisted of peripheral blood. This clonotype originated in a man aged 45-65 years with acute or convalescent COVID-19. This CDR3 reads CASSPRSEETQYF. The DNA of the CDR3 is TGTGCCAGCTCACCACGGAGTGAGGAGACCCAGTACTTC.